This T cell receptor (beta chain) was captured in a study of T cell repertoires in cytomegalovirus infection. Background on the study: Both recently identified HLA-C-restricted and well-studied HLA-B-restricted CMV epitopes were used in the study. Indications came from public TCR beta signatures; they pointed to CMV infection and to a matching HLA type.

One entry per CDR3 protein results from TCRdb running MiXCR on the reads. The sample shows about 500,000 distinct CDR3 sequences, roughly a third of them seen only once. This clonotype was seen once. The target antigen is unknown. Whole-study findings and limits: In two of eight donors, the top clonotype was HLA-C-restricted CMV-specific. The cumulative frequency of public TCR beta families identified carriers of CMV plus the relevant HLA.

This material consisted of cultured PBMCs, taken from culture after CMV antigen stimulation. The clonotype originates from a human donor in good health (CMV status not recorded). Some clones in this sample may be carry-over from other donors' samples.

DNA for the CDR3: TGTGCCAGCAGTTCCAATTACGGGAATGAAAAACTGTTTTTT. Its translation: CASSSNYGNEKLFF. The rearrangement links TRBV27 to TRBJ1-4; D is unresolved. V dropped 4 bases and J dropped 5 bases, with 11 bases sitting between them. The CDR3 sequence is 14 residues long. CDR1 is MNHEY, CDR2 SMNVEV, per germline (reference sequence).